Detailed here is one T cell receptor (beta chain). Its antigen is as yet unknown. Ophthalmopathy absent within 18 months of follow-up marked hyperthyroidism as stable. The PBMCs had their origin in roughly 10 ml of fresh peripheral blood. The trim removed 2 bases at V and 4 bases at J, leaving 3 bases unmatched. CDR1 and CDR2 from the germline V gene are MNHEY and SVGAGI. This CDR3 region has 15 residues. This record comes from a study of Graves' ophthalmopathy and Graves' hyperthyroidism. Study-wide findings and caveats: Forecasting of ophthalmopathy progression by the model achieved around 68% sensitivity and 72.22% specificity.

Amplifying from RNA transcripts, the study obtained TCR beta CDR3 regions. Scientists carried out first-round RT-PCR using HTBI primers and then a second-round multiplex PCR. TCRdb reanalysed the multiplex PCR reads using MiXCR and keeps one entry per CDR3 protein. The table has just over 400,000 distinct CDR3 sequences, 21% seen once. The chain joins TRBV6-5 to TRBJ2-2, with 8 nucleotides matching TRBD1. Input material: peripheral blood. The TCR originated in a woman aged 18 to 35 with stable Graves' hyperthyroidism. The CDR3 coding sequence is TGTGCCAGCAGTTACAGGACAGGGACCACCGGGGAGCTGTTTTTT. Residues: CASSYRTGTTGELFF.